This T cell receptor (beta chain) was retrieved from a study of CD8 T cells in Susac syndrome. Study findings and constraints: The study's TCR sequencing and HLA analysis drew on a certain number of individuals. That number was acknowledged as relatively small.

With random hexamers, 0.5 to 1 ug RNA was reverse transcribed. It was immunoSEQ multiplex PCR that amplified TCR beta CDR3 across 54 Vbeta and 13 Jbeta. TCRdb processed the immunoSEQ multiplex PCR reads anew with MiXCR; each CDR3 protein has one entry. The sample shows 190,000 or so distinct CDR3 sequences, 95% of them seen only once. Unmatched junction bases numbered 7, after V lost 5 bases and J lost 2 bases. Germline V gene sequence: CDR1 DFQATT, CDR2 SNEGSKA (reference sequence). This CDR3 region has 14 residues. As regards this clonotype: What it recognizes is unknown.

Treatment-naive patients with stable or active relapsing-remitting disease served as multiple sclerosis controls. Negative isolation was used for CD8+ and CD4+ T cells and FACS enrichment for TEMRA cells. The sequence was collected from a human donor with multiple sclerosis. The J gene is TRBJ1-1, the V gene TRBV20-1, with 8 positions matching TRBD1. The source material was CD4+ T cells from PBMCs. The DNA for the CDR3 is TGCAGTGCTCCCATACAGGGGGTTAACACTGAAGCTTTCTTT. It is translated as CSAPIQGVNTEAFF.